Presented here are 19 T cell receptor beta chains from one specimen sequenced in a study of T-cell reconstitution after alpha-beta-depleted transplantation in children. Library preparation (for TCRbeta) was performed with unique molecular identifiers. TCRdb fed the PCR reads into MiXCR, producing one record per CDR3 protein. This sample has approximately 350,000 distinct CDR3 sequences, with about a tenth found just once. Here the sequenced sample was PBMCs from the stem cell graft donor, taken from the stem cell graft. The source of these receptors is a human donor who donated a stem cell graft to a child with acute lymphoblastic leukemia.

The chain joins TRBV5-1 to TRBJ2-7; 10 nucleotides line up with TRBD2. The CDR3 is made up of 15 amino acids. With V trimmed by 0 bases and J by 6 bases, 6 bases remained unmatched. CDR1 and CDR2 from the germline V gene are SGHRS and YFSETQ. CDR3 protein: CASSLELAGVGEQYF. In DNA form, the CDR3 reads TGCGCCAGCAGCTTGGAGCTAGCGGGAGTCGGCGAGCAGTACTTC.

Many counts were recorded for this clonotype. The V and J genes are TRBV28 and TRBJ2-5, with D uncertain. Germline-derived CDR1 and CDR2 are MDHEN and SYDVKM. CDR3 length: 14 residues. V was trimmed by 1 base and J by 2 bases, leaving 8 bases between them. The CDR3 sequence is CASSLLARQETQYF. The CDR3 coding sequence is TGTGCCAGCAGTTTATTGGCCAGGCAAGAGACCCAGTACTTC. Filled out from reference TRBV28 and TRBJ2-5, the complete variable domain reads DVKVTQSSRYLVKRTGEKVFLECVQDMDHENMFWYRQDPGLGLRLIYFSYDVKMKEKGDIPEGYSVSREKKERFSLILESASTNQTSMYLCASSLLARQETQYFGPGTRLLVL.

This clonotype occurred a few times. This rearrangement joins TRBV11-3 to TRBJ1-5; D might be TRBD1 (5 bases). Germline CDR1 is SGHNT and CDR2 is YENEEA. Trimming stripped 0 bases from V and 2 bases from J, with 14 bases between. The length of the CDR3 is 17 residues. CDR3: CASSLEGQTVGNQPQHF. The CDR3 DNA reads TGTGCCAGCAGCTTAGAGGGCCAGACAGTGGGCAATCAGCCCCAGCATTTT.

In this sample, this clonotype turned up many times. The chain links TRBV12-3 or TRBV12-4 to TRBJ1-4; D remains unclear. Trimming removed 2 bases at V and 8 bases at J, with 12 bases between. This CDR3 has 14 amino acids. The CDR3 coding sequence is TGTGCCAGCAGTTTAAGGATAGGAGGAGAAAAACTGTTTTTT. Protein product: CASSLRIGGEKLFF.

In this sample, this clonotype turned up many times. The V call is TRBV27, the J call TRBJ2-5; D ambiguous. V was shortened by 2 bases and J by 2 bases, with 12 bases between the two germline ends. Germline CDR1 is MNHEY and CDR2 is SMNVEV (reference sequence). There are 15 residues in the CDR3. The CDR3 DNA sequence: TGTGCCAGCAGTTTAGGTCGTGGATTACAAGAGACCCAGTACTTC. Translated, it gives CASSLGRGLQETQYF.

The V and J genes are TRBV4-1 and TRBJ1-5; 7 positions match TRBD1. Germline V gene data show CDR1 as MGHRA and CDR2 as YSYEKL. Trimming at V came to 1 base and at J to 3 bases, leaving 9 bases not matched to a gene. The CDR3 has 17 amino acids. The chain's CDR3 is CASSQASTGFNNQPQHF. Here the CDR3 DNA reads TGCGCCAGCAGCCAAGCTTCGACAGGGTTTAACAATCAGCCCCAGCATTTT.

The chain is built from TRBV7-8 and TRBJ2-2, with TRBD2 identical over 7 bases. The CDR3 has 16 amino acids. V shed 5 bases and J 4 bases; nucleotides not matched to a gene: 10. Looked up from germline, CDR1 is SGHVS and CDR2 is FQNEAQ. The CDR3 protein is CASSPSWGEGTGELFF. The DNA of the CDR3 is TGTGCCAGCAGCCCATCGTGGGGGGAGGGCACCGGGGAGCTGTTTTTT.

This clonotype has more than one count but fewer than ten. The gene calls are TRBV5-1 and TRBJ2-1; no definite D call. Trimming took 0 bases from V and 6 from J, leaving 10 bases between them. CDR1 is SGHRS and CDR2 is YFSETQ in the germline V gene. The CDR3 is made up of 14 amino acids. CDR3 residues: CASSLVGPGNEQFF. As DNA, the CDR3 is TGCGCCAGCAGCTTGGTGGGCCCTGGCAATGAGCAGTTCTTC.

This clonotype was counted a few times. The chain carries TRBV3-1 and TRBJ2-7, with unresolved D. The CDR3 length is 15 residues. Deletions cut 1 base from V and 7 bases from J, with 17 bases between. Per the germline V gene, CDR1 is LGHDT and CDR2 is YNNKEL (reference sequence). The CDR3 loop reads CASSQGCAFHTEQYF. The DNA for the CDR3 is TGTGCCAGCAGCCAAGGCTGCGCCTTCCATACGGAGCAGTACTTC.

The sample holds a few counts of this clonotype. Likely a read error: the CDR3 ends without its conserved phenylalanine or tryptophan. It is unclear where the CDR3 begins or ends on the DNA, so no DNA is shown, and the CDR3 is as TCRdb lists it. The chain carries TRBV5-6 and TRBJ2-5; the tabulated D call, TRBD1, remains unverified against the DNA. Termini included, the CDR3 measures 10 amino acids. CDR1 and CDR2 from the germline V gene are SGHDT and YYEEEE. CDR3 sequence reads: CASSSRDRGP.

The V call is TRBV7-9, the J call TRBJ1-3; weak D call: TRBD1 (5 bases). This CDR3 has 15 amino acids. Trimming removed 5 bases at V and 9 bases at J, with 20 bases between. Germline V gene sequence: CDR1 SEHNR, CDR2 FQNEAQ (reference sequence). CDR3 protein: CASSPNRDLKGTIYF. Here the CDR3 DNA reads TGTGCCAGCAGCCCTAATCGGGACCTAAAGGGCACCATATATTTT.

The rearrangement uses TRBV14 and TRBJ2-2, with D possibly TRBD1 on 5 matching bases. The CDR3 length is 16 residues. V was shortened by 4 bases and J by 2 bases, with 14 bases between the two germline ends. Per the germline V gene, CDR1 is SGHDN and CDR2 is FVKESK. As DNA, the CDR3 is TGTGCCAGCAGCCTAAGACAGTTGCGAAACACCGGGGAGCTGTTTTTT. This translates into CASSLRQLRNTGELFF. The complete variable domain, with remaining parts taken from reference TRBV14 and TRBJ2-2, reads EAGVTQFPSHSVIEKGQTVTLRCDPISGHDNLYWYRRVMGKEIKFLLHFVKESKQDESGMPNNRFLAERTGGTYSTLKVQPAELEDSGVYFCASSLRQLRNTGELFFGEGSRLTVL.

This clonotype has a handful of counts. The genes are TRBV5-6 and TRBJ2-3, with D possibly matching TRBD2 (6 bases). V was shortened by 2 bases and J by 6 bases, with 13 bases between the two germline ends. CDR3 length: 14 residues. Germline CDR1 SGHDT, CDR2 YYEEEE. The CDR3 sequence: CASSLGDSQDTQYF. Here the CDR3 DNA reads TGTGCCAGCAGCTTAGGGGACTCTCAGGATACGCAGTATTTT.

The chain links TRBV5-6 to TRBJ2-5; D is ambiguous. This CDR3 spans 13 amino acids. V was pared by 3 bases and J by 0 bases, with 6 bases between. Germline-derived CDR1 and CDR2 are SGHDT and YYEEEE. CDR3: CASSSFDQETQYF. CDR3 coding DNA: TGTGCCAGCAGCTCCTTTGACCAAGAGACCCAGTACTTC.

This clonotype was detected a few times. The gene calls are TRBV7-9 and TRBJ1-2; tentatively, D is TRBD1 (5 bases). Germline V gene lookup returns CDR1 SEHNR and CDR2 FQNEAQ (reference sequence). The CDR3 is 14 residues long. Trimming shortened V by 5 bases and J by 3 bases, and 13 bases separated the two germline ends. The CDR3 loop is CASSETGPYYGYTF. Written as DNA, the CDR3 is TGTGCCAGCAGCGAGACGGGACCTTACTATGGCTACACCTTC.

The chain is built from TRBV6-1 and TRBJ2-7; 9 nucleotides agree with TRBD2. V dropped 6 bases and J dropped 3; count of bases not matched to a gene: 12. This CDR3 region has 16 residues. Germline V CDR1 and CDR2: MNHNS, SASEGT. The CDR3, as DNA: TGTGCCAGCAGGGATCCCTTAGCGGGAGTCGACTACGAGCAGTACTTC. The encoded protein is CASRDPLAGVDYEQYF.

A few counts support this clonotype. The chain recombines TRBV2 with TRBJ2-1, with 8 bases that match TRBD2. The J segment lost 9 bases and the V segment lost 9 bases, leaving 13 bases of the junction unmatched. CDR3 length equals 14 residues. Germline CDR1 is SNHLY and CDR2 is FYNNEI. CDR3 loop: CASFSGRGFSEQFF. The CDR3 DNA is TGTGCCAGTTTCAGCGGGAGAGGTTTTAGTGAGCAGTTCTTC.

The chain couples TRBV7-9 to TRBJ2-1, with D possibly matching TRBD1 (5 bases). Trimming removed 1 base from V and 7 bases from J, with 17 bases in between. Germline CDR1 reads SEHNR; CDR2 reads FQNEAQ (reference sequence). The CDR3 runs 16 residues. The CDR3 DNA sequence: TGTGCCAGCAGCTTAGGAGGTCTAGGGGCCGAAAATGAGCAGTTCTTC. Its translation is CASSLGGLGAENEQFF.

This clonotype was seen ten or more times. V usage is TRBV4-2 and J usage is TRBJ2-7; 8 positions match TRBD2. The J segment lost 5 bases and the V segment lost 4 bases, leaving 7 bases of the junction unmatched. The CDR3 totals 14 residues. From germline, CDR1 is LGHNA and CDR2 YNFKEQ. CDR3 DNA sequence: TGTGCCAGCAGCCGGTCCGGGAGGGTTCACGAGCAGTACTTC. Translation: CASSRSGRVHEQYF.